The rows below give T cell receptor beta chains drawn from one sample of a study of shared clonotypes between healthy human individuals. TCRdb's copy holds only in-frame clones and misses some; the assay was immunoSEQ multiplex PCR. The repertoire has some 2,500,000 clones, more than 85% of them found once; the top ten carry 0.36%. The sequenced sample consisted of naive CD4+ T cells from PBMCs. The receptors derive from a man younger than 35 in good health. Some clones in this sample may be carry-over from other donors' samples. CDR3s include the opening cysteine and the closing phenylalanine or tryptophan. The order of the fields is CDR3 protein, clone size, J gene, V gene. Expanded clones get a size class; other rows say once, few or many, or leave the size out.

CASRHPGQGVHEQFF	.	TRBJ2-1	TRBV27
CASRAASGANVLTF	.	TRBJ2-6	TRBV19
CASSPTLGQQNTEAFF	once	TRBJ1-1	TRBV28
CASIAPGTDTQYF	.	TRBJ2-3	TRBV28
CASSLGSQGGNQPQHF	.	TRBJ1-5	TRBV5-1
CASSQDQKGPEKLFF	.	TRBJ1-4	TRBV4-1
CASSWQGVNQPQHF	.	TRBJ1-5	TRBV5-6
CASSLSRQGNTEAFF	once	TRBJ1-1	TRBV18
CASSLAPPYEQYF	.	TRBJ2-7	TRBV7-2
CATSRDSLASNYGYTF	.	TRBJ1-2	TRBV15
CAISGGTSGREGTQYF	.	TRBJ2-5	TRBV10-3
CASSEVENGRYTF	.	TRBJ1-2	TRBV25-1